A single sample is the source of the 29 T cell receptor beta chains below, sequenced in a study of cytomegalovirus exposure and HLA in healthy donors. Method: immunoSEQ multiplex PCR; TCRdb's copy keeps in-frame clones and lacks some. This sample has about 90,000 clones, with roughly 84% found just once. The sequenced sample was PBMCs. The receptor set was obtained from a woman under 30 in good health and CMV-seropositive.

The chain employs TRBV30 and TRBJ1-2, with D perhaps matching TRBD1 (5 bases). Germline V gene data show CDR1 as GTSNPN and CDR2 as SVGIG (reference sequence). V gave up 2 bases and J gave up 14 bases, with 18 bases separating them. This CDR3 comprises 12 residues. In nucleotides, the CDR3 is TGTGCCTGGAGTTCCATTGGGGGACTTTTGACCTTC. Protein sequence: CAWSSIGGLLTF. Drawing the rest from reference TRBV30 and TRBJ1-2, the complete variable domain is SQTIHQWPATLVQPVGSPLSLECTVEGTSNPNLYWYRQAAGRGLQLLFYSVGIGQISSEVPQNLSASRPQDRQFILSSKKLLLSDSGFYLCAWSSIGGLLTFGSGTRLTVV.

The chain has TRBV6-5 and TRBJ2-5, with D possibly matching TRBD1 (6 bases). CDR3 size: 13 residues. Germline loops: CDR1 MNHEY, CDR2 SVGAGI. V gave up 2 bases and J gave up 6 bases, with 10 bases separating them. The CDR3: CASSYGGLKTQYF. The CDR3 coding sequence is TGTGCCAGCAGTTACGGGGGCCTGAAGACCCAGTACTTC.

V gene TRBV7-2 combines with J gene TRBJ2-1, with 8 bases that match TRBD1. Losses at the gene ends were 5 bases for V and 9 bases for J; bases not matched to a gene: 9. The CDR3 runs 14 residues. Germline CDR1 reads SGHTA; CDR2 reads FQGNSA. As DNA, the CDR3 is TGTGCCAGCAGCGAACAGGGGGGAAGGGGTGAGCAGTTCTTC. It encodes CASSEQGGRGEQFF.

The rearrangement joins TRBV19 to TRBJ2-7, with 7 bases identical to TRBD2. Looked up from germline, CDR1 is LNHDA and CDR2 is SQIVND (reference sequence). V was clipped by 4 bases and J by 0 bases; unmatched bases: 3. This CDR3 has 14 residues. This chain's CDR3 is CASSTGDYSYEQYF. The CDR3 coding sequence is TGTGCCAGTAGTACTGGGGACTACTCCTACGAGCAGTACTTC.

The V call is TRBV29-1, the J call TRBJ1-3; no clear D. Trimming left V 6 bases short and J 0 bases short, with 12 bases between. Germline lookup yields CDR1 SQVTM and CDR2 ANQGSEA. The CDR3 extends over 14 amino acids. CDR3 sequence reads: CSVWHRSSGNTIYF. The DNA for the CDR3 is TGCAGCGTATGGCACAGATCCTCTGGAAACACCATATATTTT.

Comment on this clone: The same CDR3 can be traced to other DNA sequences in this sample. The rearrangement joins TRBV9 to TRBJ2-1; 7 nucleotides align to TRBD2. CDR1 and CDR2 from the germline V gene are SGDLS and YYNGEE. The ends lost 0 bases at V and 0 bases at J; junction bases unmatched: 3. The CDR3 covers 16 residues. The CDR3 protein is CASSVGGGSSYNEQFF. The CDR3 coding sequence is TGTGCCAGCAGCGTAGGGGGGGGGAGCTCCTACAATGAGCAGTTCTTC. The whole variable domain, remainder taken from reference TRBV9 and TRBJ2-1, is DSGVTQTPKHLITATGQRVTLRCSPRSGDLSVYWYQQSLDQGLQFLIQYYNGEERAKGNILERFSAQQFPDLHSELNLSSLELGDSALYFCASSVGGGSSYNEQFFGPGTRLTVL.

This chain joins TRBV7-6 and TRBJ2-2; TRBD1 aligns across 10 bases. CDR1 and CDR2 from the germline V gene are SGHVS and FNYEAQ. This CDR3 comprises 16 residues. J gave up 2 bases and V 5 bases, and 5 bases lay outside the gene matches. CDR3 loop: CASSQGQGLNTGELFF. Written as DNA, the CDR3 is TGTGCCAGCAGCCAGGGACAGGGGCTAAACACCGGGGAGCTGTTTTTT.

The J gene is TRBJ1-5, the V gene TRBV1; TRBD1, the table's D call, lacks a check against the DNA. TRBV1 is an annotated pseudogene. The CDR3 has 14 residues. CDR3 sequence: CTSSPGQEDQPQHF. DNA for the CDR3: TGCACCAGCAGCCCCGGACAGGAGGATCAGCCCCAGCATTTT.

This clone was found a few times. The rearrangement uses TRBV4-1 and TRBJ1-2; possibly TRBD1 for D (5 bases). Trimming stripped 7 bases from V and 1 base from J, with 13 bases between. CDR1 and CDR2 (germline): MGHRA, YSYEKL. The CDR3 is 14 residues long. The CDR3 here is CASTQTALNYGYTF. The DNA of the CDR3 is TGCGCCAGCACCCAGACAGCGCTTAACTATGGCTACACCTTC.

This chain joins TRBV7-2 and TRBJ2-7; TRBD2 aligns across 12 bases. The germline V gene encodes CDR1 SGHTA and CDR2 FQGNSA. V shed 2 bases, J shed 5 bases, and the junction held 16 bases outside the gene matches. This CDR3 comprises 19 residues. The CDR3 bases are TGTGCCAGCAGCTTATTTTTGGAACTAGCGGGGGGTTTATCCCACGAGCAGTACTTC. This sequence encodes CASSLFLELAGGLSHEQYF.

The gene calls are TRBV30 and TRBJ1-6; maybe TRBD1 (6 bases). The CDR3 has 15 residues. The V and J ends lost 0 bases and 5 bases respectively, with 11 bases between them. Per the germline V gene, CDR1 is GTSNPN and CDR2 is SVGIG (reference sequence). CDR3 nucleotide sequence: TGTGCCTGGAGTGTGACAGGAGCTAATAATTCACCCCTCCACTTT. It is translated as CAWSVTGANNSPLHF.

This rearrangement joins TRBV4-3 to TRBJ1-2, with D uncertain. This CDR3 spans 15 amino acids. Germline-derived CDR1 and CDR2 are LGHNA and YSLEER. V shed 1 base and J shed 3 bases, with 12 bases lying between them. In DNA, the CDR3 is TGCGCCAGCAGCCAAGTCAGTTCACAAGACTATGGCTACACCTTC. This translates into CASSQVSSQDYGYTF.

CDR3 bases: TGTGCCAGTAGTATAGCCAGGGACACCGGGGAGCTGTTTTTT. This translates into CASSIARDTGELFF. V and J are TRBV19 and TRBJ2-2, with D tentatively TRBD1 (5 bases). From germline, CDR1 is LNHDA and CDR2 SQIVND (reference sequence). This CDR3 has 14 amino acids. V dropped 1 base and J dropped 3 bases, with 6 bases sitting between them.

This chain joins TRBV5-4 and TRBJ1-2, with D uncertain. Germline V lookup: CDR1 SGHNT, CDR2 YYREEE (reference sequence). Trimming removed 2 bases from V and 4 bases from J, with 15 bases in between. This CDR3 region has 15 residues. CDR3 residues: CASSFITSSAYGYTF. The CDR3 nucleotides read TGTGCCAGCAGCTTCATTACGTCTAGTGCCTATGGCTACACCTTC.

The rearrangement joins TRBV7-9 to TRBJ2-1, with a weak D call TRBD1 (6 bases). CDR1 and CDR2 from the germline V gene are SEHNR and FQNEAQ (reference sequence). There are 13 residues in the CDR3. The germline V and J ends were trimmed by 8 bases and 10 bases, with 18 bases remaining between them. Written as DNA, the CDR3 is TGTGCCAGCGACTTCCAAATGGGGACAGAGCAGTTCTTC. Encoded protein: CASDFQMGTEQFF. The full variable domain, with the rest looked up from reference TRBV7-9 and TRBJ2-1, is DTGVSQNPRHKITKRGQNVTFRCDPISEHNRLYWYRQTLGQGPEFLTYFQNEAQLEKSRLLSDRFSAERPKGSFSTLEIQRTEQGDSAMYLCASDFQMGTEQFFGPGTRLTVL.

This clone showed up just a few times. The rearrangement uses TRBV6-5 and TRBJ1-1; 7 positions agree with TRBD1. With V trimmed by 8 bases and J by 1 base, 7 bases remained unmatched. The V gene's germline CDR1 is MNHEY and CDR2 SVGAGI. CDR3 length: 14 residues. CDR3 sequence: CASGWTGWNTEAFF. The CDR3 DNA sequence: TGTGCCAGCGGCTGGACAGGTTGGAACACTGAAGCTTTCTTT.

V gene TRBV28 combines with J gene TRBJ1-6; D gene unclear. CDR1 and CDR2 from the germline V gene are MDHEN and SYDVKM. Between the trimmed V and J ends, which lost 7 bases and 8 bases, there was a span of 18 bases. This CDR3 region has 15 residues. The CDR3 DNA follows: TGTGCCAGCAACCTCCCCAGCGTGGTGGATTCACCCCTCCACTTT. Translation gives CASNLPSVVDSPLHF.

This sequence joins TRBV5-5 and TRBJ1-1; possible D gene TRBD1, 6 bases. Looked up from germline, CDR1 is SGHKS and CDR2 is YYEKEE (reference sequence). The V end was cut by 5 bases, the J end by 5 bases, with 16 bases between. This CDR3 contains 14 residues. The CDR3: CASRPPWGQTEAFF. In DNA, the CDR3 is TGTGCCAGCAGACCGCCTTGGGGGCAGACTGAAGCTTTCTTT.

The V call is TRBV4-3, the J call TRBJ1-2; 8 positions match TRBD1. The junction had 13 bases not matched to a gene; V was cut back by 3 bases and J by 13 bases. The CDR3 runs to 14 residues. In germline, CDR1 is LGHNA, CDR2 YSLEER. DNA of the CDR3: TGCGCCAGCAGCCAGGCTTATCTACAGGGGGATCTCACCTTC. It encodes CASSQAYLQGDLTF.

The chain carries TRBV28 and TRBJ2-7; weak D call: TRBD2 (6 bases). The CDR3 has 12 residues. V gave up 8 bases and J gave up 7 bases, with 15 bases separating them. The germline V gene encodes CDR1 MDHEN and CDR2 SYDVKM. CDR3 DNA sequence: TGTGCCAGCGGGGAGGTGACGGAGGAGCAGTACTTC. The encoded protein is CASGEVTEEQYF.

V usage is TRBV11-3 and J usage is TRBJ1-6; tentatively, D is TRBD1 (6 bases). The CDR3 loop spans 13 amino acids. Trimming stripped 5 bases from V and 8 bases from J, with 10 bases between. Germline CDR1 and CDR2: SGHNT and YENEEA. The CDR3 DNA is TGTGCCAGCAGCCAACAGGGTTATTCACCCCTCCACTTT. Residues: CASSQQGYSPLHF.

V is TRBV2 and J is TRBJ1-5; a weak D match, TRBD1 (5 bases). V was trimmed by 2 bases and J by 6 bases, leaving 14 bases between them. Germline V lookup: CDR1 SNHLY, CDR2 FYNNEI. The CDR3 covers 15 residues. CDR3 sequence reads: CASSETRGGGQPQHF. DNA of the CDR3: TGTGCCAGCAGTGAAACAAGGGGCGGCGGTCAGCCCCAGCATTTT.

The chain employs TRBV28 and TRBJ1-6; D remains ambiguous. Germline assignment: CDR1 MDHEN and CDR2 SYDVKM. V was pared by 6 bases and J by 6 bases, with 9 bases between. CDR3 length equals 13 residues. The CDR3 sequence is CASSRQANSPLHF. The DNA for the CDR3 is TGTGCCAGCAGCCGACAAGCTAATTCACCCCTCCACTTT.

A few counts support this clone. The rearrangement joins TRBV7-6 to TRBJ1-1, with a possible D match to TRBD1 (5 bases). This CDR3 has 13 residues. V lost 4 bases to trimming and J lost 6 bases, with 12 bases between them. CDR1 is SGHVS, CDR2 FNYEAQ, per germline. Here the CDR3 reads CASSSQERPEAFF. The DNA of the CDR3 is TGTGCCAGCAGCTCACAGGAAAGGCCTGAAGCTTTCTTT.

In its sample, this clone was seen once. V is TRBV5-8 and J is TRBJ1-5; D is undetermined. Germline V gene lookup returns CDR1 SGHTS and CDR2 YDEGEE. V lost 4 bases, J lost 5 bases, and 16 bases lay in between. CDR3 length equals 15 residues. CDR3 amino acids: CASSIPVRRDQPQHF. CDR3 sequence (DNA): TGTGCCAGCAGCATACCAGTAAGGAGGGATCAGCCCCAGCATTTT.

This clone was detected only a few times. V usage is TRBV2 and J usage is TRBJ2-7; 7 nucleotides align to TRBD1. The CDR3 length is 16 residues. The germline V gene has CDR1 SNHLY and CDR2 FYNNEI. The V and J ends lost 6 bases and 6 bases, in that order; junction bases with no gene match: 17. CDR3 sequence: CASSLEGTDYSLEQYF. The CDR3, as DNA: TGTGCCAGCAGCTTAGAGGGGACAGACTATTCGCTCGAGCAGTACTTC.

The chain joins TRBV6-1 to TRBJ1-1, with TRBD1 identical over 10 bases. V lost 6 bases to trimming and J lost 5 bases; unmatched junction nucleotides: 6. Germline V gene lookup returns CDR1 MNHNS and CDR2 SASEGT. The CDR3 covers 14 residues. The CDR3 nucleotides read TGTGCCAGCAGCCCCTCGGACAGGGGGACTGAAGCTTTCTTT. It translates to CASSPSDRGTEAFF.

The rearrangement links TRBV28 to TRBJ2-6, with TRBD1 matching 9 bases. J lost 3 bases, V lost 2 bases, and 14 bases had no gene match. CDR3 length equals 20 residues. CDR1 is MDHEN and CDR2 is SYDVKM in the germline V gene. CDR3 in amino acids: CASSLAPFGQGHDGANVLTF. CDR3 DNA: TGTGCCAGCAGTTTAGCTCCCTTCGGACAGGGGCATGATGGGGCCAACGTCCTGACTTTC.

The J gene is TRBJ2-7, the V gene TRBV11-2; 16 positions agree with TRBD2. Trimming took 2 bases from V and 4 from J; bases not matched to a gene: 5. Germline V gene data show CDR1 as SGHAT and CDR2 as FQNNGV. The CDR3 covers 17 residues. For the CDR3, the DNA is TGTGCCAGCAGCTTATCAACGGGACTAGCGGGGGGGTACGAGCAGTACTTC. Amino acids: CASSLSTGLAGGYEQYF.